These 17 T cell receptor beta chains came from one sample sequenced in a study of OX40 agonist ivuxolimab in advanced cancers. Some clones are missing from TCRdb's copy, which holds only in-frame ones; the method was immunoSEQ multiplex PCR. The sample lists 30,000 to 35,000 clones, roughly 80% seen once, with more than 12% in the top ten. This sample comprised CD4+ or CD8+ T cells sorted from blood, obtained in a trial of the OX40 agonist ivuxolimab. The receptors shown here come from an adult with an advanced solid tumor such as melanoma, head and neck, liver or kidney cancer.

This clone was observed a few times. V usage is TRBV18 and J usage is TRBJ1-6; D ambiguous. There are 12 residues in the CDR3. Germline V CDR1 and CDR2: KGHSH, LQKENI. V lost 1 base and J lost 8, with 3 bases in between. In nucleotides, the CDR3 is TGTGCCAGCTCACCACGAGATTCACCCCTCCACTTT. Its translation: CASSPRDSPLHF. Full variable domain (outside the CDR3, taken from reference TRBV18 and TRBJ1-6): NAGVMQNPRHLVRRRGQEARLRCSPMKGHSHVYWYRQLPEEGLKFMVYLQKENIIDESGMPKERFSAEFPKEGPSILRIQQVVRGDSAAYFCASSPRDSPLHFGNGTRLTVT.

The chain uses TRBV23-1 and TRBJ2-5; 13 nucleotides align to TRBD2. TRBV23-1 is annotated as an ORF whose role is uncertain. The CDR3 is 18 residues long. V trimming: 3 bases; J trimming: 2 bases; junction bases outside the gene matches: 9. The CDR3 sequence is CASSHLGLAGTAQETQYF. The CDR3 coding sequence is TGCGCCAGCAGTCATCTGGGACTAGCGGGGACGGCTCAAGAGACCCAGTACTTC.

V usage is TRBV5-6 and J usage is TRBJ1-2; no reliable D call. V was shortened by 4 bases and J by 6 bases, with 13 bases between the two germline ends. Germline assignment: CDR1 SGHDT and CDR2 YYEEEE. The CDR3 extends over 13 amino acids. The CDR3 protein is CASSEGLADGYTF. DNA of the CDR3: TGTGCCAGCAGCGAAGGGTTAGCGGATGGCTACACCTTC.

V is TRBV5-1 and J is TRBJ2-5, with D possibly being TRBD1 (6 bases). Germline V CDR1 and CDR2: SGHRS, YFSETQ. The ends were cut back, 4 bases at V and 4 bases at J, with 14 bases in the middle. This CDR3 has 14 residues. CDR3 in amino acids: CASSPRDTSETQYF. The CDR3 DNA reads as TGCGCCAGCAGCCCCAGGGACACCTCAGAGACCCAGTACTTC. Full variable domain (outside the CDR3, taken from reference TRBV5-1 and TRBJ2-5): KAGVTQTPRYLIKTRGQQVTLSCSPISGHRSVSWYQQTPGQGLQFLFEYFSETQRNKGNFPGRFSGRQFSNSRSEMNVSTLELGDSALYLCASSPRDTSETQYFGPGTRLLVL.

The chain couples TRBV2 to TRBJ2-5; 8 positions match TRBD2. J was trimmed by 5 bases and V by 5 bases; bases with no gene match: 10. Germline loops: CDR1 SNHLY, CDR2 FYNNEI. The CDR3 length is 15 residues. CDR3 in amino acids: CASSSAGGFVETQYF. The CDR3 coding sequence is TGTGCCAGCAGTTCCGCGGGAGGCTTTGTGGAGACCCAGTACTTC. Together with reference TRBV2 and TRBJ2-5, the CDR3 gives the full variable domain: EPEVTQTPSHQVTQMGQEVILRCVPISNHLYFYWYRQILGQKVEFLVSFYNNEISEKSEIFDDQFSVERPDGSNFTLKIRSTKLEDSAMYFCASSSAGGFVETQYFGPGTRLLVL.

The V and J genes are TRBV11-2 and TRBJ2-4; the match to TRBD2 covers 9 bases. With 11 bases clipped from V and 8 bases from J, the junction kept 13 bases outside the gene matches. The CDR3 extends over 14 amino acids. Germline V lookup: CDR1 SGHAT, CDR2 FQNNGV. CDR3: CASRDSGRGDIQYF. The CDR3 nucleotides are TGTGCCTCCCGGGATAGCGGGAGAGGCGACATTCAGTACTTC. The whole variable domain, remainder taken from reference TRBV11-2 and TRBJ2-4, is EAGVAQSPRYKIIEKRQSVAFWCNPISGHATLYWYQQILGQGPKLLIQFQNNGVVDDSQLPKDRFSAERLKGVDSTLKIQPAKLEDSAVYLCASRDSGRGDIQYFGAGTRLSVL.

This clone was counted once. The chain links TRBV15 to TRBJ2-7; 11 nucleotides line up with TRBD2. In germline, CDR1 is LNHNV, CDR2 YYDKDF (reference sequence). This CDR3 has 14 residues. With 4 bases clipped from V and 3 bases from J, the junction kept 2 bases outside the gene matches. The CDR3 sequence is CATSKGLADYEQYF. The CDR3 DNA follows: TGTGCCACCAGCAAGGGACTAGCGGACTACGAGCAGTACTTC.

The gene calls are TRBV7-9 and TRBJ1-4; 9 bases match TRBD1. The germline gives CDR1 SEHNR, CDR2 FQNEAQ (reference sequence). Trimming cost V 6 bases and J 5 bases; bases outside gene matches: 7. The length of the CDR3 is 15 residues. This chain's CDR3 is CASSSSTGGNEKLFF. The CDR3 nucleotides read TGTGCCAGCAGTTCCTCGACAGGGGGGAATGAAAAACTGTTTTTT.

The chain uses TRBV11-2 and TRBJ2-5; 10 nucleotides match TRBD1. The end of the DNA is better explained by TRBJ2-7, so the J call may be wrong. The CDR3 covers 16 residues. CDR1 is SGHAT and CDR2 is FQNNGV in the germline V gene. The CDR3 nucleotides are TGTGCCAGCAGCCAACGGGGACAGGGGAGGGAGTACGAGCAGTACTTC. Translated: CASSQRGQGREYEQYF.

This rearrangement joins TRBV7-6 to TRBJ2-2; 7 bases fit TRBD1. V trimming: 4 bases; J trimming: 2 bases; junction bases outside the gene matches: 7. Per germline, CDR1 SGHVS and CDR2 FNYEAQ. This CDR3 region has 16 residues. Here the CDR3 reads CASSSRQGVNTGELFF. DNA for the CDR3: TGTGCCAGCAGCTCAAGACAGGGAGTAAACACCGGGGAGCTGTTTTTT.

In this sample, this clone turned up a few times. The V and J genes are TRBV5-1 and TRBJ2-5; no clear D gene. The germline V gene encodes CDR1 SGHRS and CDR2 YFSETQ. V lost 4 bases, J lost 5 bases, and 15 bases lay in between. This CDR3 has 14 residues. The CDR3, as DNA: TGCGCCAGCAGCCCGGATCCCCTTATGGAGACCCAGTACTTC. It is translated as CASSPDPLMETQYF. Drawing the rest from reference TRBV5-1 and TRBJ2-5, the complete variable domain is KAGVTQTPRYLIKTRGQQVTLSCSPISGHRSVSWYQQTPGQGLQFLFEYFSETQRNKGNFPGRFSGRQFSNSRSEMNVSTLELGDSALYLCASSPDPLMETQYFGPGTRLLVL.

V gene TRBV5-1 combines with J gene TRBJ2-6; D unresolved. The V gene's germline CDR1 is SGHRS and CDR2 YFSETQ. This CDR3 has 15 residues. The V end was cut by 4 bases, the J end by 2 bases, with 10 bases between. Here the CDR3 DNA reads TGCGCCAGCAGCCCTGACGGCACTGGGGCCAACGTCCTGACTTTC. Protein sequence: CASSPDGTGANVLTF.

The chain carries TRBV27 and TRBJ2-7, with 10 bases aligning to TRBD1. Germline V gene data show CDR1 as MNHEY and CDR2 as SMNVEV (reference sequence). This CDR3 is built from 16 residues. The V gene end was trimmed by 6 bases and the J gene end by 2 bases; junction bases not matched to a gene: 10. The CDR3 region has the DNA TGTGCCAGCAGAGAGACAGGGGGCGCGGATACCTACGAGCAGTACTTC. It yields the protein CASRETGGADTYEQYF.

This clone was observed a single time. CDR3 sequence (DNA): TGTGCCAGCAGCTCTAGCGGGAGACACTCCTACGAGCAGTACTTC. Translation gives CASSSSGRHSYEQYF. The chain carries TRBV11-1 and TRBJ2-7, with 10 bases identical to TRBD2. The CDR3 is made up of 15 amino acids. Germline V gives CDR1 SGHAT, CDR2 FQDESV (reference sequence). J was trimmed by 0 bases and V by 4 bases; bases with no gene match: 3. The full variable domain, its missing parts supplied by reference TRBV11-1 and TRBJ2-7, is EAEVAQSPRYKITEKSQAVAFWCDPISGHATLYWYRQILGQGPELLVQFQDESVVDDSQLPKDRFSAERLKGVDSTLKIQPAELGDSAMYLCASSSSGRHSYEQYFGPGTRLTVT.

This clone was counted between two and nine times. The CDR3 loop reads CASTRAYEQYF. CDR3 nucleotides: TGTGCCAGCACTAGGGCGTACGAGCAGTACTTC. The rearrangement links TRBV28 to TRBJ2-7; unclear D gene. The CDR3 is made up of 11 amino acids. V dropped 7 bases and J dropped 4 bases, with 8 bases sitting between them. Germline CDR1 and CDR2: MDHEN and SYDVKM.

The J gene is TRBJ1-3, the V gene TRBV4-1; maybe TRBD1 (6 bases). V gave up 5 bases and J gave up 0 bases, with 14 bases separating them. There are 16 residues in the CDR3. CDR1 is MGHRA, CDR2 YSYEKL, per germline. In DNA form, the CDR3 reads TGCGCCAGCAGCTCATCGACAGGCTTCTCTGGAAACACCATATATTTT. Translation gives CASSSSTGFSGNTIYF.

The genes are TRBV6-5 and TRBJ2-1; 11 bases fit TRBD1. The CDR3 length is 15 residues. Germline V CDR1 and CDR2: MNHEY, SVGAGI. V was pared by 5 bases and J by 1 base, with 1 base of the junction left unmatched. The CDR3 DNA reads TGTGCCAGCAGTGGGGACAGGGGGTCCTACAATGAGCAGTTCTTC. This codes for CASSGDRGSYNEQFF.